The 15 T cell receptor beta chains presented below share a single source sample, sequenced in a study of blood T cells in healthy people across ages. With a J-beta primer mix and a sample-barcoded 5' primer, a second PCR ran roughly 7 to 11 cycles. TCRdb passed the 5' RACE reads through MiXCR, listing each CDR3 protein once. The sample includes fewer than 2 million distinct CDR3 sequences, about two fifths seen only once; the top ten take approximately 22%. What was sequenced was blood. Receptor source: a human donor in good health.

This clonotype turned up a few times. CDR3 bases: TGCAGTGCTAGAACCCCAGACAGGGCCACTGAAGCTTTCTTT. It specifies CSARTPDRATEAFF. The chain has TRBV20-1 and TRBJ1-1, with 7 bases that match TRBD1. V shed 2 bases, J shed 4 bases, and the junction held 7 bases outside the gene matches. CDR3 length: 14 amino acids. CDR1 and CDR2 (germline): DFQATT, SNEGSKA (reference sequence).

This clonotype was observed a handful of times. V and J are TRBV10-3 and TRBJ1-2; D is uncertain. The CDR3 covers 14 residues. Looked up from germline, CDR1 is ENHRY and CDR2 is SYGVKD. Deletions cut 0 bases from V and 2 bases from J, with 7 bases between. The CDR3 DNA sequence: TGTGCCATCAGTGAGTCTACGGGGAACTATGGCTACACCTTC. Encoded protein: CAISESTGNYGYTF.

This clonotype was counted many times. The gene calls are TRBV11-2 and TRBJ1-2; 7 bases agree with TRBD1. Germline V lookup: CDR1 SGHAT, CDR2 FQNNGV. This CDR3 contains 13 residues. V lost 7 bases to trimming and J lost 7 bases; unmatched junction nucleotides: 9. The CDR3 DNA reads TGTGCCAGCACCCCGACAGGGTCGAGTGGCTACACCTTC. It codes for CASTPTGSSGYTF.

The gene calls are TRBV7-2 and TRBJ1-2, with a weak D call TRBD1 (6 bases). Germline CDR1 reads SGHTA; CDR2 reads FQGNSA. The length of the CDR3 is 17 residues. The V and J ends lost 6 bases and 8 bases respectively, with 28 bases between them. CDR3 DNA: TGTGCCAGCAGTGTCGGCGTAACAGGGTCAAGATTGGGGGGCTACACCTTC. Translating it yields CASSVGVTGSRLGGYTF. The entire variable domain, with the rest obtained from reference TRBV7-2 and TRBJ1-2, is as follows: GAGVSQSPSNKVTEKGKDVELRCDPISGHTALYWYRQSLGQGLEFLIYFQGNSAPDKSGLPSDRFSAERTGGSVSTLTIQRTQQEDSAVYLCASSVGVTGSRLGGYTFGSGTRLTVV.

The chain links TRBV24-1 to TRBJ1-2, with 9 bases that match TRBD1. This CDR3 is built from 14 residues. CDR1 KGHDR and CDR2 SFDVKD come from the germline V gene. The J segment lost 8 bases and the V segment lost 4 bases, leaving 7 bases of the junction unmatched. In DNA, the CDR3 is TGTGCCACCAGTGACCCTGACAGGGGGAGCGGCTACACCTTC. Encoded protein: CATSDPDRGSGYTF.

This chain links TRBV6-1 with TRBJ2-7, with D uncertain. Germline assignment: CDR1 MNHNS and CDR2 SASEGT. V was cut by 6 bases and J by 2 bases, with 14 bases left in between. The CDR3 consists of 14 residues. CDR3 region: CASRRTAMTYEQYF. The CDR3 coding sequence is TGTGCCAGCAGGAGGACCGCTATGACCTACGAGCAGTACTTC.

This chain joins TRBV20-1 and TRBJ2-3; 11 nucleotides match TRBD2. V gave up 3 bases and J gave up 4 bases; unmatched junction bases: 3. Germline CDR1 reads DFQATT; CDR2 reads SNEGSKA (reference sequence). There are 14 residues in the CDR3. DNA of the CDR3: TGCAGTGCTAGCCTAGCGGGGGGTGCAGATACGCAGTATTTT. Translation gives CSASLAGGADTQYF.

This clonotype came up many times. The chain combines TRBV7-9 with TRBJ2-5; the D is unclear. The CDR3 runs to 11 residues. The V end was cut by 6 bases, the J end by 3 bases, with 5 bases between. Looked up from germline, CDR1 is SEHNR and CDR2 is FQNEAQ (reference sequence). The CDR3 spells CASSYEETQYF. CDR3 nucleotides: TGTGCCAGCAGTTATGAAGAGACCCAGTACTTC.

This clonotype was counted ten times or more. The chain carries TRBV29-1 and TRBJ2-5; D is unresolved. Germline CDR1 SQVTM, CDR2 ANQGSEA. This CDR3 has 12 residues. V lost 7 bases to trimming and J lost 2 bases, with 11 bases between them. The CDR3 loop reads CSGKGAQETQYF. In DNA form, the CDR3 reads TGCAGCGGGAAGGGCGCGCAAGAGACCCAGTACTTC.

This clonotype showed up many times. The chain has TRBV20-1 and TRBJ2-5; D is possibly TRBD2 (5 bases). V was pared by 0 bases and J by 5 bases, with 10 bases between. Germline V gene data show CDR1 as DFQATT and CDR2 as SNEGSKA (reference sequence). The CDR3 contains 13 residues. CDR3 sequence reads: CSARDTASETQYF. DNA of the CDR3: TGCAGTGCTAGAGATACGGCTAGCGAGACCCAGTACTTC.

The chain uses TRBV4-3 and TRBJ2-7; no firm D call. Trimming cost V 2 bases and J 3 bases, with 8 bases left between them. Looked up from germline, CDR1 is LGHNA and CDR2 is YSLEER. The CDR3 is 13 amino acids. CDR3 in amino acids: CASSQKSLYEQYF. The CDR3 DNA reads as TGCGCCAGCAGCCAAAAATCCCTCTACGAGCAGTACTTC.

In its sample, this clonotype was seen many times. This chain uses TRBV7-2 with TRBJ2-7; no clear D gene. Germline V gives CDR1 SGHTA, CDR2 FQGNSA. This CDR3 is built from 11 residues. Trimming cost V 0 bases and J 6 bases, with 3 bases left between them. The DNA of the CDR3 is TGTGCCAGCAGCTTAGCCGTCGAGCAGTACTTC. Its protein is CASSLAVEQYF.

This rearrangement joins TRBV7-3 to TRBJ2-1; possibly TRBD2 for D (5 bases). This CDR3 comprises 15 residues. Trimming took 1 base from V and 4 from J, leaving 11 bases between them. Germline CDR1 is SGHTA and CDR2 is FQGTGA. This CDR3 is CASSLIAISYNEQFF. DNA for the CDR3: TGTGCCAGCAGCTTAATAGCGATTTCATACAATGAGCAGTTCTTC. Looking up the rest from reference TRBV7-3 and TRBJ2-1 gives the full variable domain: GAGVSQTPSNKVTEKGKYVELRCDPISGHTALYWYRQSLGQGPEFLIYFQGTGAADDSGLPNDRFFAVRPEGSVSTLKIQRTERGDSAVYLCASSLIAISYNEQFFGPGTRLTVL.

This chain links TRBV11-1 with TRBJ1-2, with D unclear. Trimming cost V 3 bases and J 5 bases, with 10 bases left between them. The germline gives CDR1 SGHAT, CDR2 FQDESV (reference sequence). The CDR3 totals 13 residues. CDR3 nucleotides: TGTGCCAGCAGCTTCCTTGAGGGTTATGGCTACACCTTC. It codes for CASSFLEGYGYTF.

This clonotype was recorded a few times. The rearrangement joins TRBV6-6 to TRBJ1-2, with D hard to call. This CDR3 is 14 amino acids long. Trimming removed 2 bases from V and 6 bases from J, with 13 bases in between. CDR1 MNHNY and CDR2 SVGAGI come from the germline V gene (reference sequence). CDR3: CASSYGPPQNGYTF. The CDR3 nucleotides read TGTGCCAGCAGTTACGGACCGCCTCAGAATGGCTACACCTTC.